These 27 T cell receptor beta chains came from one sample sequenced in a study of human T cells and chemical hapten exposure. TCRdb re-derived calls from the RACE reads in MiXCR, one entry per CDR3 protein. The sample contains under 45,000 distinct CDR3 sequences, approximately 10% of which appear only once. Time point described: pre-sensitization, week 0. Treatment of the sample: therapeutic diphenylcyclopropenone sensitization with weekly scalp DPC. Extraction of total RNA was performed on unfractionated whole blood. The sample in question was whole blood, obtained in connection with sensitization to the hapten diphenylcyclopropenone (DPC). These receptors all come from a man aged 45-65 years with alopecia areata. Some clones in this sample may be carry-over from other donors' samples.

This clonotype was observed many times. CDR3 nucleotides: TGTGCCAGCAGTTTGGGGCTAGCGGGAAGGCAAGAGACCCAGTACTTC. Its translation is CASSLGLAGRQETQYF. The chain is built from TRBV28 and TRBJ2-5, with 9 bases that match TRBD2. The CDR3 is made up of 16 amino acids. Unmatched junction bases numbered 7, after V lost 3 bases and J lost 2 bases. Germline V gene sequence: CDR1 MDHEN, CDR2 SYDVKM.

This clonotype showed up many times. The chain carries TRBV11-2 and TRBJ2-1; the D gene is possibly TRBD1 (7 bases). Per germline, CDR1 SGHAT and CDR2 FQNNGV. This CDR3 has 16 residues. V lost 8 bases and J lost 2, with 19 bases in between. The CDR3 region has the DNA TGTGCCAGCCGAAAAATCCAGGGGGGTACCTACAATGAGCAGTTCTTC. Amino acid sequence: CASRKIQGGTYNEQFF.

This clonotype was observed many times. The V and J genes are TRBV6-1 and TRBJ2-3, with 10 bases fitting TRBD2. The CDR3 has 14 amino acids. Germline CDR1 MNHNS, CDR2 SASEGT. J was trimmed by 4 bases and V by 5 bases; bases with no gene match: 3. CDR3 coding DNA: TGTGCCAGCAGTCTGAGCGGGGGGGCAGATACGCAGTATTTT. This codes for CASSLSGGADTQYF.

The chain joins TRBV12-5 to TRBJ2-1, with TRBD2 identical over 11 bases. The CDR3 is made up of 14 amino acids. J was trimmed by 4 bases and V by 7 bases; bases with no gene match: 3. In germline, CDR1 is LGHNT, CDR2 FRNRAP. CDR3 protein: CASALAGGYNEQFF. CDR3 nucleotide sequence: TGTGCTAGTGCTCTAGCGGGAGGATACAATGAGCAGTTCTTC.

The V gene is TRBV27, the J gene TRBJ2-5, with TRBD2 identical over 14 bases. J gave up 5 bases and V 8 bases, and 16 bases lay outside the gene matches. There are 18 residues in the CDR3. CDR1 MNHEY and CDR2 SMNVEV come from the germline V gene (reference sequence). The CDR3 region has the DNA TGTGCCAGCTCACATTCACCGGGACTAGCGGGAGAGGTGGAGACCCAGTACTTC. This gives the protein CASSHSPGLAGEVETQYF.

This clonotype appeared many times. The chain uses TRBV28 and TRBJ2-7, with TRBD1 matching over 9 bases. Germline V gene lookup returns CDR1 MDHEN and CDR2 SYDVKM. CDR3 length: 14 residues. With 11 bases clipped from V and 4 bases from J, the junction kept 12 bases outside the gene matches. As DNA, the CDR3 is TGTGCCGAGGCCAAGGGACAGGGACCTTACGAGCAGTACTTC. This translates into CAEAKGQGPYEQYF.

In its sample, this clonotype was seen a few times. The chain links TRBV6-1 to TRBJ2-1; the match to TRBD2 covers 11 bases. J gave up 3 bases and V 6 bases, and 4 bases lay outside the gene matches. CDR1 and CDR2 (germline): MNHNS, SASEGT. The CDR3 covers 15 residues. The CDR3 spells CASRALAGGYNEQFF. CDR3 coding DNA: TGTGCCAGCAGAGCGCTAGCGGGAGGCTACAATGAGCAGTTCTTC.

This clonotype was counted many times. The CDR3: CSAVRGSYEQYF. For the CDR3, the DNA is TGCAGCGCGGTCCGGGGATCCTACGAGCAGTACTTC. The gene calls are TRBV29-1 and TRBJ2-7, with a tentative D call TRBD2 (5 bases). The germline CDR1 and CDR2 sequences are SQVTM and ANQGSEA. CDR3 length: 12 residues. The germline V and J ends were trimmed by 7 bases and 1 base, with 11 bases remaining between them.

DNA for the CDR3: TGTGCCAGCAGTGGGGATACAGCGCTTGGCTACACCTTC. Translating gives CASSGDTALGYTF. The chain recombines TRBV25-1 with TRBJ1-2; no definite D call. The V gene lost 4 bases and the J gene lost 7 bases, with 13 bases spanning the gap. The CDR3 sequence is 13 residues long. CDR1 is MGHDK, CDR2 SYGVNS, per germline.

The CDR3: CASSFEITGELFF. In DNA, the CDR3 is TGTGCCAGCAGCTTTGAAATCACCGGGGAGCTGTTTTTT. The V gene is TRBV7-2, the J gene TRBJ2-2, with unresolved D. The V gene's germline CDR1 is SGHTA and CDR2 FQGNSA. This CDR3 contains 13 residues. Trimming took 3 bases from V and 4 from J, leaving 6 bases between them.

This clonotype was recorded many times. The rearrangement uses TRBV12-3 or TRBV12-4 and TRBJ1-1; D unresolved. This CDR3 contains 14 residues. The germline V and J ends were trimmed by 1 base and 1 base, with 7 bases remaining between them. DNA of the CDR3: TGTGCCAGCAGTTTAGTACCGCCGAACACTGAAGCTTTCTTT. Its translation is CASSLVPPNTEAFF.

Ten or more counts support this clonotype. The rearrangement uses TRBV5-1 and TRBJ2-4; D gene ambiguous. The CDR3 totals 13 residues. Deletions cut 0 bases from V and 5 bases from J, with 6 bases between. The germline V gene has CDR1 SGHRS and CDR2 YFSETQ. The CDR3: CASSLAGENIQYF. CDR3 coding DNA: TGCGCCAGCAGCTTGGCCGGCGAAAACATTCAGTACTTC.

This clonotype has a count of ten or more. The V gene is TRBV27, the J gene TRBJ1-4, with 7 bases lining up with TRBD1. V trimming: 6 bases; J trimming: 2 bases; junction bases outside the gene matches: 3. Germline V gene data show CDR1 as MNHEY and CDR2 as SMNVEV (reference sequence). The CDR3 is made up of 14 amino acids. CDR3 DNA sequence: TGTGCCAGCAGCCAGGGGGACACTAATGAAAAACTGTTTTTT. It codes for CASSQGDTNEKLFF.

This clonotype was seen many times. The chain combines TRBV3-1 with TRBJ1-6; a possible D gene is TRBD1 (5 bases). Trimming removed 1 base from V and 10 bases from J, with 11 bases in between. Germline CDR1 LGHDT, CDR2 YNNKEL (reference sequence). CDR3 length: 14 residues. The DNA for the CDR3 is TGTGCCAGCAGCCAAGGGATCGGGGACTCACCCCTCCACTTT. It is translated as CASSQGIGDSPLHF.

The chain uses TRBV29-1 and TRBJ2-5, with D maybe TRBD2 (6 bases). The CDR3 sequence is 12 residues long. Germline V lookup: CDR1 SQVTM, CDR2 ANQGSEA. The V and J ends lost 7 bases and 5 bases respectively, with 14 bases between them. The CDR3 region is CSGRLEAETQYF. CDR3 sequence (DNA): TGCAGCGGGCGACTAGAGGCCGAGACCCAGTACTTC.

This clonotype was counted at least ten times. V and J are TRBV12-3 or TRBV12-4 and TRBJ1-1; 9 positions agree with TRBD1. The CDR3 is 16 residues long. V trimming: 10 bases; J trimming: 2 bases; junction bases outside the gene matches: 14. CDR3 DNA sequence: TGTGCCATCAAGGGACAGGGCGCAAAAGGTAACACTGAAGCTTTCTTT. Translating it yields CAIKGQGAKGNTEAFF.

The gene calls are TRBV7-8 and TRBJ2-7; 8 positions match TRBD1. In germline, CDR1 is SGHVS, CDR2 FQNEAQ. The length of the CDR3 is 15 residues. Trimming at V came to 5 bases and at J to 3 bases, leaving 9 bases not matched to a gene. The CDR3 protein is CASSPTTGVVYEQYF. The CDR3 nucleotides read TGTGCCAGCAGCCCTACGACAGGGGTTGTCTACGAGCAGTACTTC.

Remarks on this clonotype: Just one base apart from a much larger clone, this may be a read error. The chain links TRBV10-3 to TRBJ2-2; TRBD1 matches at 7 bases. Germline CDR1 is ENHRY and CDR2 is SYGVKD. V lost 10 bases to trimming and J lost 1 base; unmatched junction nucleotides: 9. The CDR3 is made up of 15 amino acids. The CDR3 coding sequence is TGTGCCACCGTACAGGGGAACCGGAACACCGGGGAGCTGTTTTTT. Amino acids: CATVQGNRNTGELFF.

This clonotype was found many times. The V and J genes are TRBV6-1 and TRBJ2-3, with no clear D. CDR3 length equals 12 residues. Per the germline V gene, CDR1 is MNHNS and CDR2 is SASEGT. Trimming pared 0 bases from V and 6 bases from J, leaving 4 bases between. The CDR3 loop reads CASSEARDTQYF. DNA for the CDR3: TGTGCCAGCAGTGAAGCCCGTGATACGCAGTATTTT.

Ten or more counts support this clonotype. The CDR3 region has the DNA TGTGCCAGCAGCTTAGAGTCCGGGAGGACCCCTGATGAGCAGTACTTC. Amino acid sequence: CASSLESGRTPDEQYF. The gene calls are TRBV7-4 and TRBJ2-7; 7 bases fit TRBD2. The CDR3 spans 16 residues. Trimming cost V 1 base and J 7 bases; bases outside gene matches: 13. The germline CDR1 and CDR2 sequences are SGHVT and SQSDAQ.

This clonotype was seen more than once but under ten times. J is TRBJ2-7 and V is TRBV7-2, with D possibly TRBD2 on 6 matching bases. V lost 5 bases, J lost 7 bases, and 15 bases lay in between. The length of the CDR3 is 13 residues. Germline loops: CDR1 SGHTA, CDR2 FQGNSA. The CDR3 DNA reads TGTGCCAGCAGCCCGGGGGATTTGCGGGAGCAGTACTTC. Protein product: CASSPGDLREQYF. The full variable domain, with the rest looked up from reference TRBV7-2 and TRBJ2-7, is GAGVSQSPSNKVTEKGKDVELRCDPISGHTALYWYRQSLGQGLEFLIYFQGNSAPDKSGLPSDRFSAERTGGSVSTLTIQRTQQEDSAVYLCASSPGDLREQYFGPGTRLTVT.

This clonotype was counted between two and nine times. The rearrangement links TRBV19 to TRBJ2-2, with a tentative D call TRBD2 (5 bases). CDR3 length: 13 amino acids. Germline-derived CDR1 and CDR2 are LNHDA and SQIVND (reference sequence). V was shortened by 11 bases and J by 4 bases, with 14 bases between the two germline ends. This CDR3 is CAGPARVTGELFF. The CDR3 DNA reads as TGTGCCGGACCCGCGAGGGTCACCGGGGAGCTGTTTTTT.

This clonotype was counted between two and nine times. Possible read error: a much larger clone is one base away. No conserved phenylalanine or tryptophan is present at the end of the CDR3, so a read error is the likely explanation. V usage is TRBV7-2 and J usage is TRBJ2-4; D gene ambiguous. The CDR3 sequence is 12 residues long. V gave up 1 base and J gave up 6 bases, with 4 bases separating them. The germline CDR1 and CDR2 sequences are SGHTA and FQGNSA. CDR3 nucleotides: TGTGCCAGCAGCTTAGGGACAAACATTCAGTACTCC. Translating gives CASSLGTNIQYS.

This clonotype was detected many times. This chain joins TRBV28 and TRBJ1-2; a weak D match, TRBD1 (5 bases). CDR1 is MDHEN, CDR2 SYDVKM, per germline. With 3 bases removed from V and 4 bases from J, the gap between germline ends came to 9 bases. This CDR3 spans 13 amino acids. CDR3 sequence (DNA): TGTGCCAGCAGTTTGACAGCGCTCTATGGCTACACCTTC. This sequence encodes CASSLTALYGYTF.

This clonotype has a handful of counts. The chain has TRBV4-2 and TRBJ1-3; 7 nucleotides match TRBD1. The V gene end was trimmed by 1 base and the J gene end by 1 base; junction bases not matched to a gene: 4. The CDR3 sequence is 16 residues long. CDR1 and CDR2 (germline): LGHNA, YNFKEQ. The CDR3 is CASSQVGTASGNTIYF. For the CDR3, the DNA is TGTGCCAGCAGCCAAGTGGGGACAGCATCTGGAAACACCATATATTTT.

This clonotype is a singleton in its sample. This rearrangement joins TRBV7-3 to TRBJ2-5; the D gene is possibly TRBD1 (6 bases). Germline V gives CDR1 SGHTA, CDR2 FQGTGA. The CDR3 has 14 amino acids. Trimming cost V 5 bases and J 3 bases, with 13 bases left between them. The DNA for the CDR3 is TGTGCCAGCAGCGAGACAGGAACGAAAGAGACCCAGTACTTC. Translation: CASSETGTKETQYF. The full variable domain, completed using reference TRBV7-3 and TRBJ2-5, is GAGVSQTPSNKVTEKGKYVELRCDPISGHTALYWYRQSLGQGPEFLIYFQGTGAADDSGLPNDRFFAVRPEGSVSTLKIQRTERGDSAVYLCASSETGTKETQYFGPGTRLLVL.

Ten or more counts support this clonotype. This chain links TRBV28 with TRBJ2-5; the D call may be TRBD1 or TRBD2 (5 bases each). Per the germline V gene, CDR1 is MDHEN and CDR2 is SYDVKM. This CDR3 region has 14 residues. V was shortened by 4 bases and J by 6 bases, with 15 bases between the two germline ends. The CDR3: CASSSGQGRQTQYF. The CDR3 DNA follows: TGTGCCAGCAGTTCGGGGCAGGGTAGACAGACCCAGTACTTC.